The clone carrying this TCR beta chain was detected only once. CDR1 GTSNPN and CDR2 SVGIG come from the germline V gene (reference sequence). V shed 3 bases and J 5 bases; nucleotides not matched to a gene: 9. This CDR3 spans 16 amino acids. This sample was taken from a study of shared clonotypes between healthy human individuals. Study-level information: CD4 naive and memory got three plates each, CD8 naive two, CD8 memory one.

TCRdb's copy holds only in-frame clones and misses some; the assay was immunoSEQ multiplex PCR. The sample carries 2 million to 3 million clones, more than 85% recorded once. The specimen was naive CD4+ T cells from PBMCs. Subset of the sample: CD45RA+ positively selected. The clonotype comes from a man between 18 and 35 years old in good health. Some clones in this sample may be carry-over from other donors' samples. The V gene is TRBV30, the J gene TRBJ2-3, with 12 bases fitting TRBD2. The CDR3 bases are TGTGCCTGGAGGCAGGGGACTAGCGGGCTCAGAGATACGCAGTATTTT. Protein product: CAWRQGTSGLRDTQYF.